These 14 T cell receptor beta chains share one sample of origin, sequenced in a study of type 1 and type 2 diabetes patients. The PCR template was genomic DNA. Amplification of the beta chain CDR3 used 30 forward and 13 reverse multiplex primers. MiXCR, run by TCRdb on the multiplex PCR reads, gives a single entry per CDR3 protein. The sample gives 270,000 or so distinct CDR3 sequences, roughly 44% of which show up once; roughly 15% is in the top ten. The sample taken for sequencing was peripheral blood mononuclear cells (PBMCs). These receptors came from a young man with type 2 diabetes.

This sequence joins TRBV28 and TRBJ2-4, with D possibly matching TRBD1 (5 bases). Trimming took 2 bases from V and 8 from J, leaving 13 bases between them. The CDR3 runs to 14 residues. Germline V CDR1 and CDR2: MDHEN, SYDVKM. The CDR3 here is CASSLVKTEDIQYF. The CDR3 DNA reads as TGTGCCAGCAGTTTAGTAAAGACAGAGGACATTCAGTACTTC.

In DNA form, the CDR3 reads TGTGCCAGCGGGTTTACGAATGAGCAGTTCTTC. As protein: CASGFTNEQFF. V usage is TRBV27 and J usage is TRBJ2-1; D gene uncertain. V lost 8 bases and J lost 7, with 9 bases in between. The CDR3 has 11 amino acids. Germline V gives CDR1 MNHEY, CDR2 SMNVEV (reference sequence).

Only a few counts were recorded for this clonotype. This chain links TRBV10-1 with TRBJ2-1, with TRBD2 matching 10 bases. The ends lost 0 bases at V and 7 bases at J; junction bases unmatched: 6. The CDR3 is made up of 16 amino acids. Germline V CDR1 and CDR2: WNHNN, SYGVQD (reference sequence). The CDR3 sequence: CASSESQREGRNEQFF. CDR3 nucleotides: TGCGCCAGCAGTGAGTCACAGCGGGAGGGAAGGAATGAGCAGTTCTTC.

The CDR3 sequence: CASSPKGQETQYF. CDR3 sequence (DNA): TGTGCCAGCTCACCAAAGGGACAAGAGACCCAGTACTTC. This chain joins TRBV18 and TRBJ2-5; D remains ambiguous. The CDR3 has 13 amino acids. V lost 2 bases and J 2 bases, leaving 6 bases between the germline ends. Germline CDR1 KGHSH, CDR2 LQKENI. The full variable domain, in which reference TRBV18 and TRBJ2-5 provide the parts outside the CDR3, is NAGVMQNPRHLVRRRGQEARLRCSPMKGHSHVYWYRQLPEEGLKFMVYLQKENIIDESGMPKERFSAEFPKEGPSILRIQQVVRGDSAAYFCASSPKGQETQYFGPGTRLLVL.

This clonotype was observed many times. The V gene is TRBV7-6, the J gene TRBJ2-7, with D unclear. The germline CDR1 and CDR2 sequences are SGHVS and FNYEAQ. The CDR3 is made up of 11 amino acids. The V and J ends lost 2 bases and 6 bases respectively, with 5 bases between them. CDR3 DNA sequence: TGTGCCAGCAGCTTAACGGGCGAGCAGTACTTC. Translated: CASSLTGEQYF.

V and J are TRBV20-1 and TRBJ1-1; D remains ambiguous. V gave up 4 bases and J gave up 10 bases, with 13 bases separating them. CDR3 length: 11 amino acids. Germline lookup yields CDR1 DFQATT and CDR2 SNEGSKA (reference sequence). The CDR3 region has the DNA TGCAGTGCTACGGGGTCCGGTGGAGCTTTCTTT. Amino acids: CSATGSGGAFF.

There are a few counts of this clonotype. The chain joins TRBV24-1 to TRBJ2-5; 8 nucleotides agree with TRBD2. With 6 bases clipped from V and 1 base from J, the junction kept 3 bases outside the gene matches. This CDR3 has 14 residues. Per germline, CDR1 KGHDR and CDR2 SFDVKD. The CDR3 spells CATSPRGGQETQYF. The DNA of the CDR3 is TGTGCCACCAGTCCACGGGGGGGCCAAGAGACCCAGTACTTC.

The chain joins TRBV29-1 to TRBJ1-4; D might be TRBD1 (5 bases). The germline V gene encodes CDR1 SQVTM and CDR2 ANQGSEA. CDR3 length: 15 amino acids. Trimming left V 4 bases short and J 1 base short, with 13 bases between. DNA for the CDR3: TGCAGCGTTGGGCGGGGCGGAGGAACTAATGAAAAACTGTTTTTT. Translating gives CSVGRGGGTNEKLFF.

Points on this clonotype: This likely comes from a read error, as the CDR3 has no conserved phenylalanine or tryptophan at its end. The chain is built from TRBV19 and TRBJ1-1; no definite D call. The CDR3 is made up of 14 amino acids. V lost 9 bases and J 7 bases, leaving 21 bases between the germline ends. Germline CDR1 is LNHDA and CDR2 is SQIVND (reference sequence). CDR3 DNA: TGTGCCAGCTCATACTTGGGGTTAGAGGGTGAAGCTTTCATT. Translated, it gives CASSYLGLEGEAFI.

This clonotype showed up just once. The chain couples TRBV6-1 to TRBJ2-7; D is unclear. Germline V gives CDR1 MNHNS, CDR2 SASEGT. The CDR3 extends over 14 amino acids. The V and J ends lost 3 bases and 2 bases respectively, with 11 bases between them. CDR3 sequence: CASSDGKPPYEQYF. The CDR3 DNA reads TGTGCCAGCAGTGATGGGAAACCCCCCTACGAGCAGTACTTC.

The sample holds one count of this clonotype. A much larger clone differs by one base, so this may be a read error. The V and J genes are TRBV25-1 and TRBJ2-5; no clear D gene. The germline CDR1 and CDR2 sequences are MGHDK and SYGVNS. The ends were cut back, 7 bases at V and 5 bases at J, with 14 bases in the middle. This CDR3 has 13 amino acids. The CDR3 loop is CASTVQGRETQYF. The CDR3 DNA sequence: TGTGCCAGCACGGTACAAGGGCGGGAGACCCAGTACTTC.

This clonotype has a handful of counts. The CDR3 DNA reads TGTGCCAGCAGCTCGGGCTGGGTTACGGGAATGCATGAAAAACTGTTTTTT. Protein product: CASSSGWVTGMHEKLFF. The chain is built from TRBV7-2 and TRBJ1-4; D remains ambiguous. This CDR3 comprises 17 residues. The germline CDR1 and CDR2 sequences are SGHTA and FQGNSA. V was shortened by 4 bases and J by 6 bases, with 21 bases between the two germline ends.

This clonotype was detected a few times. Written as DNA, the CDR3 is TGTGCTTGCCGGGACAGGTCCTACAATGAGCAGTTCTTC. This gives the protein CACRDRSYNEQFF. This chain connects TRBV19 to TRBJ2-1, with 8 bases aligning to TRBD1. The CDR3 covers 13 residues. The germline CDR1 and CDR2 sequences are LNHDA and SQIVND (reference sequence).

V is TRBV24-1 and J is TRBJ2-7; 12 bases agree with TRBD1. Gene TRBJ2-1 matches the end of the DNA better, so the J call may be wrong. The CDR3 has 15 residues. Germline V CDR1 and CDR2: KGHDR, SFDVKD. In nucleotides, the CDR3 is TGTGCCACCAGTGAACCTGGGACAGGGGGCGCGGGGCAGTTCTTC. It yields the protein CATSEPGTGGAGQFF.